The 24 T cell receptor beta chains below all came from one sample that was sequenced in a study of blood T cell repertoires in COVID-19. Measured with immunoSEQ multiplex PCR; TCRdb has only the in-frame clones, and not every one. Here the sample spans 130,000 to 150,000 clones, 84% being singletons. Sequencing was performed on peripheral blood. The receptor source for this set is a human donor in a cohort sampled during active COVID-19.

Comments on this clone: Mismatch with germline at one junction end may stem from a read error. V gene TRBV19 combines with J gene TRBJ1-1; TRBD1 matches 9 bases. The CDR3 length is 15 residues. Germline V CDR1 and CDR2: LNHDA, SQIVND (reference sequence). CDR3 coding DNA: TGTGCCAGTAGTATAGATTGGGAGTCCGGGACAGGGCGCGGCTTT. Translated, it gives CASSIDWESGTGRGF. The complete variable domain, with remaining parts taken from reference TRBV19 and TRBJ1-1, reads DGGITQSPKYLFRKEGQNVTLSCEQNLNHDAMYWYRQDPGQGLRLIYYSQIVNDFQKGDIAEGYSVSREKKESFPLTVTSAQKNPTAFYLCASSIDWESGTGRGFGQGTRLTVV.

V usage is TRBV6-5 and J usage is TRBJ2-1, with 8 bases fitting TRBD1. Per germline, CDR1 MNHEY and CDR2 SVGAGI. CDR3 length equals 14 residues. V lost 0 bases to trimming and J lost 8 bases; unmatched junction nucleotides: 3. CDR3 amino acids: CASSYSTGDDEQFF. The CDR3 coding sequence is TGTGCCAGCAGTTACTCGACAGGGGATGATGAGCAGTTCTTC.

This chain joins TRBV5-1 and TRBJ1-1; no definite D call. From germline, CDR1 is SGHRS and CDR2 YFSETQ. Deletions cut 0 bases from V and 0 bases from J, with 9 bases between. There are 15 residues in the CDR3. The CDR3 bases are TGCGCCAGCAGCTTGGGGCGGCGAATGAACACTGAAGCTTTCTTT. The encoded protein is CASSLGRRMNTEAFF.

This rearrangement joins TRBV4-2 to TRBJ2-2; TRBD2 matches 8 bases. The length of the CDR3 is 14 residues. V dropped 0 bases and J dropped 8; count of bases not matched to a gene: 2. Germline V gene data show CDR1 as LGHNA and CDR2 as YNFKEQ. This CDR3 reads CASSQDRLAGELFF. CDR3 in DNA: TGTGCCAGCAGCCAAGATCGACTAGCGGGGGAGCTGTTTTTT.

The DNA for the CDR3 is TGTGCCAGCAGCTTAGTCGATGAAGCGGGAGGTAATGAGCAGTTCTTC. Encoded protein: CASSLVDEAGGNEQFF. The rearrangement joins TRBV7-6 to TRBJ2-1; 9 positions match TRBD2. The CDR3 totals 16 residues. Germline lookup yields CDR1 SGHVS and CDR2 FNYEAQ. Losses at the gene ends were 1 base for V and 7 bases for J; bases not matched to a gene: 8.

The chain joins TRBV20-1 to TRBJ2-3; 12 bases line up with TRBD1. The CDR3 has 18 residues. Germline CDR1 and CDR2: DFQATT and SNEGSKA (reference sequence). CDR3 sequence: CSASAPPGQGAGTDTQYF. CDR3 DNA: TGCAGCGCAAGTGCTCCCCCGGGACAGGGGGCTGGCACAGATACGCAGTATTTT.

This clone was counted ten times or more. The rearrangement joins TRBV7-3 to TRBJ2-7; 10 nucleotides align to TRBD1. The length of the CDR3 is 17 residues. V lost 4 bases and J lost 1; bases outside the gene matches: 10. Germline V CDR1 and CDR2: SGHTA, FQGTGA. The CDR3 sequence is CASSYPGQGWASYEQYV. CDR3 sequence (DNA): TGTGCCAGCAGCTATCCGGGACAGGGGTGGGCATCCTACGAGCAGTACGTC.

The chain links TRBV28 to TRBJ1-1; 7 bases are shared with TRBD1. CDR3 length equals 15 residues. CDR1 is MDHEN and CDR2 is SYDVKM in the germline V gene. V shed 5 bases and J 2 bases; nucleotides not matched to a gene: 8. CDR3 nucleotide sequence: TGTGCCAGCAGTCCATGGACAGGCGATAACACTGAAGCTTTCTTT. Protein sequence: CASSPWTGDNTEAFF.

This clone was seen a few times. This chain connects TRBV3-1 (or the pseudogene TRBV3-2) to TRBJ1-2; 9 bases are shared with TRBD1. CDR1 and CDR2 (germline): LGHDT, YNNKEL (reference sequence). The CDR3 covers 15 residues. V lost 1 base to trimming and J lost 4 bases; unmatched junction nucleotides: 4. The CDR3 spells CASSQGTGAAYGYTF. Written as DNA, the CDR3 is TGTGCCAGCAGCCAAGGGACAGGGGCAGCCTATGGCTACACCTTC.

The chain joins TRBV6-6 to TRBJ1-5; 8 bases fit TRBD1. This CDR3 is built from 15 residues. Trimming cost V 7 bases and J 5 bases; bases outside gene matches: 10. The germline gives CDR1 MNHNY, CDR2 SVGAGI (reference sequence). The chain's CDR3 is CASTDPDRVDQPQHF. The CDR3 nucleotides read TGTGCCAGCACCGACCCGGACAGGGTGGATCAGCCCCAGCATTTT.

Note on this clone: In the same sample, other DNA sequences code for this CDR3. This rearrangement joins TRBV14 to TRBJ2-1, with D tentatively TRBD1 (5 bases). The CDR3 runs 17 residues. The V gene's germline CDR1 is SGHDN and CDR2 FVKESK. V was trimmed by 4 bases and J by 8 bases, leaving 24 bases between them. The CDR3 DNA sequence: TGTGCCAGCAGCCCCCATCTGGGTCTCACTGGGGCTTATGAGCAGTTCTTC. Its translation: CASSPHLGLTGAYEQFF.

This clone was picked up one time. In the same sample, other DNA sequences code for this CDR3. The rearrangement joins TRBV5-1 to TRBJ2-7, with 14 bases fitting TRBD2. The V gene's germline CDR1 is SGHRS and CDR2 YFSETQ. Trimming cost V 0 bases and J 4 bases; bases outside gene matches: 6. The CDR3 spans 17 residues. CDR3 nucleotides: TGCGCCAGCAGCTTGGCGACCGGGACTAGCGGGGGTTACGAGCAGTACTTC. Protein sequence: CASSLATGTSGGYEQYF.

This chain uses TRBV29-1 with TRBJ2-3; weak D call: TRBD2 (6 bases). CDR3 size: 13 residues. The germline CDR1 and CDR2 sequences are SQVTM and ANQGSEA. Trimming removed 6 bases from V and 2 bases from J, with 12 bases in between. In DNA form, the CDR3 reads TGCAGCGTCGTGGGGGGACCCACAGATACGCAGTATTTT. Amino acids: CSVVGGPTDTQYF.

Only one count was recorded for this clone. This rearrangement joins TRBV2 to TRBJ2-3, with 8 bases aligning to TRBD2. The V gene end was trimmed by 2 bases and the J gene end by 2 bases; junction bases not matched to a gene: 3. CDR3 length: 15 amino acids. CDR1 is SNHLY and CDR2 is FYNNEI in the germline V gene. The CDR3 DNA reads TGTGCCAGCAGTGAACGGCGGGGGGACACAGATACGCAGTATTTT. Protein sequence: CASSERRGDTDTQYF.

The rearrangement links TRBV19 to TRBJ2-7; 7 bases are shared with TRBD2. V lost 2 bases and J lost 1; bases outside the gene matches: 11. The CDR3 contains 17 residues. Germline V CDR1 and CDR2: LNHDA, SQIVND (reference sequence). The CDR3 loop is CASSIFSAGDRSYEQYF. Written as DNA, the CDR3 is TGTGCCAGTAGTATATTCTCGGCGGGGGACCGTTCCTACGAGCAGTACTTC.

V and J are TRBV5-6 and TRBJ1-5; D is unresolved. The CDR3 is 14 amino acids. From germline, CDR1 is SGHDT and CDR2 YYEEEE. V shed 0 bases and J shed 4 bases, with 8 bases lying between them. CDR3 coding DNA: TGTGCCAGCAGCTTGGCCACGAGGAATCAGCCCCAGCATTTT. Translation: CASSLATRNQPQHF.

V and J are TRBV5-1 and TRBJ2-5; D is unclear. The V end lost 3 bases, the J end lost 2 bases, and 14 bases lay between the germline ends. CDR1 and CDR2 (germline): SGHRS, YFSETQ. This CDR3 is 15 amino acids long. CDR3 bases: TGCGCCAGCAGCTCAGGTGCCGCTTCACAAGAGACCCAGTACTTC. This translates into CASSSGAASQETQYF.

This chain links TRBV19 with TRBJ2-5, with TRBD2 matching 9 bases. V shed 3 bases and J 5 bases; nucleotides not matched to a gene: 10. The CDR3 totals 16 residues. The germline V gene has CDR1 LNHDA and CDR2 SQIVND (reference sequence). The CDR3 loop is CASSIGGRGLGETQYF. The CDR3 DNA is TGTGCCAGTAGTATCGGCGGGAGGGGGCTCGGGGAGACCCAGTACTTC.

This chain joins TRBV5-8 and TRBJ2-3; 9 bases agree with TRBD1. CDR1 is SGHTS and CDR2 is YDEGEE in the germline V gene. The CDR3 is 15 residues long. J was trimmed by 3 bases and V by 0 bases; bases with no gene match: 2. CDR3 sequence (DNA): TGTGCCAGCAGCTTGGTGGGACAGGGTACAGATACGCAGTATTTT. Its translation is CASSLVGQGTDTQYF. Drawing the rest from reference TRBV5-8 and TRBJ2-3, the complete variable domain is EAGVTQSPTHLIKTRGQQATLRCSPISGHTSVYWYQQALGLGLQFLLWYDEGEERNRGNFPPRFSGRQFPNYSSELNVNALELEDSALYLCASSLVGQGTDTQYFGPGTRLTVL.

The genes are TRBV18 and TRBJ2-1, with TRBD1 as a possible D gene (6 bases). Trimming took off 3 bases at V and 0 bases at J, with 15 bases between the two ends. The length of the CDR3 is 17 residues. Germline CDR1 KGHSH, CDR2 LQKENI. CDR3 coding DNA: TGTGCCAGCTCACCTCCTGGGGGCCGGAGCTCCTACAATGAGCAGTTCTTC. Translation: CASSPPGGRSSYNEQFF.

The gene calls are TRBV11-2 and TRBJ2-3; D is possibly TRBD2 (6 bases). V lost 4 bases and J lost 2, with 13 bases in between. CDR1 SGHAT and CDR2 FQNNGV come from the germline V gene. This CDR3 has 15 residues. The DNA of the CDR3 is TGTGCCAGCAGCTCCTGGACTACCTACACAGATACGCAGTATTTT. This sequence encodes CASSSWTTYTDTQYF.

In the case of this clone: A read error may account for a junction end that differs from germline. The V and J genes are TRBV7-9 and TRBJ2-5; D possibly corresponds to TRBD1 (6 bases). The CDR3 spans 13 residues. Germline V gene sequence: CDR1 SEHNR, CDR2 FQNEAQ (reference sequence). The CDR3 DNA is TGTGCCAGCAACTTAAAGGGGGAAGAGACCCAGTACTTC. This translates into CASNLKGEETQYF.

The chain joins TRBV12-3 or TRBV12-4 to TRBJ2-1, with D perhaps matching TRBD2 (6 bases). The CDR3 runs to 12 residues. Trimming took 10 bases from V and 9 from J, leaving 16 bases between them. In nucleotides, the CDR3 is TGTGCCACCTGGGAGGTCTCAGGTGAGCAGTTCTTC. Translated, it gives CATWEVSGEQFF.

The V call is TRBV9, the J call TRBJ1-2; D is uncertain. Germline V lookup: CDR1 SGDLS, CDR2 YYNGEE. The CDR3 is made up of 14 amino acids. Trimming removed 0 bases from V and 8 bases from J, with 14 bases in between. CDR3 in DNA: TGTGCCAGCAGCGTAGGAGCCCTAAGAGGCGGCTACACCTTC. Its translation: CASSVGALRGGYTF. Drawing the rest from reference TRBV9 and TRBJ1-2, the complete variable domain is DSGVTQTPKHLITATGQRVTLRCSPRSGDLSVYWYQQSLDQGLQFLIQYYNGEERAKGNILERFSAQQFPDLHSELNLSSLELGDSALYFCASSVGALRGGYTFGSGTRLTVV.